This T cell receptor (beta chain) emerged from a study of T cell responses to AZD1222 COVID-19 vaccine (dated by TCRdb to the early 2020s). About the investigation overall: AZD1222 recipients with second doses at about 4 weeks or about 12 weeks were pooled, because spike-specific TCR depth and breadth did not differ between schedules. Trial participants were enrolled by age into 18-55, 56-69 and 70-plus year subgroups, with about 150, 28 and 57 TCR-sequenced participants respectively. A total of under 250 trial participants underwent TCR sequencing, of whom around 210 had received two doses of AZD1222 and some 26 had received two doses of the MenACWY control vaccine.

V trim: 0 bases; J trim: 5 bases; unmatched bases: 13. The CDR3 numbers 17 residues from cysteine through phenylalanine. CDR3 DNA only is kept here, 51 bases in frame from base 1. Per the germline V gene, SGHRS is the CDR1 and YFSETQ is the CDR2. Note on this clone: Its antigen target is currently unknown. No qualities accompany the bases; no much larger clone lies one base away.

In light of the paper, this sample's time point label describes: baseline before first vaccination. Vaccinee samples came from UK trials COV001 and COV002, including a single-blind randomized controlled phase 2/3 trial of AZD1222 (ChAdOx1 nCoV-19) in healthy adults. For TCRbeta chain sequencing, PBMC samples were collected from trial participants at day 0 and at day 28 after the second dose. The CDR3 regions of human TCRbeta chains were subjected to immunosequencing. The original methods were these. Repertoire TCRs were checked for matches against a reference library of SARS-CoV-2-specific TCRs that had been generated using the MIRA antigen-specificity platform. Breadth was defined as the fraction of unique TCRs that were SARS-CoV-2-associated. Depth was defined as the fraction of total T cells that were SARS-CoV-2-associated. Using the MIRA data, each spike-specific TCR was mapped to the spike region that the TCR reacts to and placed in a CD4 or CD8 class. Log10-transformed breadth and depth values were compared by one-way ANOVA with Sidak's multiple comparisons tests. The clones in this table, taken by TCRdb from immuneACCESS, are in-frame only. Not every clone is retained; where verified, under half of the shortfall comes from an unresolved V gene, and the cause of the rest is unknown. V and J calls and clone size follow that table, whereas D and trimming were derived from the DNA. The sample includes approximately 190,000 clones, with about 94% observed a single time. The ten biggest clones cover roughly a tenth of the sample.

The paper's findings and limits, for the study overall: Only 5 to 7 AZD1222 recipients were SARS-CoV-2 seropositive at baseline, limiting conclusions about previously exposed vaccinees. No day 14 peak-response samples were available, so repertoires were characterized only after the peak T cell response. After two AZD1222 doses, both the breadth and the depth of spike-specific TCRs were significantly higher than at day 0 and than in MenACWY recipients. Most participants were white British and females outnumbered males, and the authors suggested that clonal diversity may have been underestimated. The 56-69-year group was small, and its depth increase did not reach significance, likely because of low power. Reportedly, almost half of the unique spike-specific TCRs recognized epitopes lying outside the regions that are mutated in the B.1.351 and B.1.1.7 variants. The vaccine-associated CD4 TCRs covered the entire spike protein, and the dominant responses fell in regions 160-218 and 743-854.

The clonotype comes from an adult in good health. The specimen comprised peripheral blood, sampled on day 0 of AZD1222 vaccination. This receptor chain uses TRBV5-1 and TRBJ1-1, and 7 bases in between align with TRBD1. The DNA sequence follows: TGCGCCAGCAGCTTGGCCGTGGGACAGCCTATCGATACTGAAGCTTTCTTT. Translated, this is CASSLAVGQPIDTEAFF. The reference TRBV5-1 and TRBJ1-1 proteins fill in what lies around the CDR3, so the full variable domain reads KAGVTQTPRYLIKTRGQQVTLSCSPISGHRSVSWYQQTPGQGLQFLFEYFSETQRNKGNFPGRFSGRQFSNSRSEMNVSTLELGDSALYLCASSLAVGQPIDTEAFFGQGTRLTVV.